This T cell receptor beta chain derives from a study of blood T cell repertoires in COVID-19. Study at large: Sites across the United States, Italy and Spain contributed samples from acute and convalescent COVID-19.

The repertoire was sequenced with immunoSEQ multiplex PCR; TCRdb's copy has only in-frame clones and lacks some. The table shows about 98,000 clones, with 91% occurring only once. The sample taken for sequencing was peripheral blood. The sequence derives from a man between 18 and 35 years old with acute or convalescent COVID-19.

The CDR3: CSVVSGVSAYEQYF. In DNA form, the CDR3 reads TGCAGCGTTGTATCAGGGGTTTCGGCCTACGAGCAGTACTTC. The gene calls are TRBV29-1 and TRBJ2-7, with D possibly matching TRBD1 (6 bases). Germline V lookup: CDR1 SQVTM, CDR2 ANQGSEA. The CDR3 consists of 14 residues. The ends were cut back, 4 bases at V and 2 bases at J, with 15 bases in the middle.